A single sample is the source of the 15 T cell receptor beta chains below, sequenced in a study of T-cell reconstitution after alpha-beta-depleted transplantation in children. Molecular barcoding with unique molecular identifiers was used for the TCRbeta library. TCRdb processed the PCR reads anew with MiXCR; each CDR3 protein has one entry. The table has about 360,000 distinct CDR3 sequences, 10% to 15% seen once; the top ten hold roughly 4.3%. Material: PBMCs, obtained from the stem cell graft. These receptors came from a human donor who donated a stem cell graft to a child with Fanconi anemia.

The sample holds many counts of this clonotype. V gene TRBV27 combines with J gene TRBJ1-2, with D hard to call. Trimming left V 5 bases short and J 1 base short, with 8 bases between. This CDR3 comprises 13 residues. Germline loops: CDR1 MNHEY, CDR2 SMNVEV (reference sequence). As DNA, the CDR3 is TGTGCCAGCAGTCCGAGAAGTAACTATGGCTACACCTTC. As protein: CASSPRSNYGYTF.

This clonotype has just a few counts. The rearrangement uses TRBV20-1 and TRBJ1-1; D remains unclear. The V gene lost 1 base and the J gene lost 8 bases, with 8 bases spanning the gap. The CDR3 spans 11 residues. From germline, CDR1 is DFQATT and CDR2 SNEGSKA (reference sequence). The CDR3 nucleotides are TGCAGTGCTAGAGGTATCCAGGAAGCTTTCTTT. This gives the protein CSARGIQEAFF.

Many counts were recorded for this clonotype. CDR3 in DNA: TGTGCCAGCGGGACTAGCGGGCGCACCGGGGAGCTGTTTTTT. Residues: CASGTSGRTGELFF. The rearrangement uses TRBV10-3 and TRBJ2-2, with TRBD2 matching 12 bases. This CDR3 is 14 amino acids long. With V trimmed by 10 bases and J by 4 bases, 4 bases remained unmatched. Germline V gives CDR1 ENHRY, CDR2 SYGVKD.

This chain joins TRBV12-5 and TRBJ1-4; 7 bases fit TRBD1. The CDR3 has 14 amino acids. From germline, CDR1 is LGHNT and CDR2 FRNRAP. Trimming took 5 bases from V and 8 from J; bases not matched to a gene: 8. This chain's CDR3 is CASGTTGREEKLFF. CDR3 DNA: TGTGCTAGTGGTACGACAGGGAGAGAGGAAAAACTGTTTTTT.

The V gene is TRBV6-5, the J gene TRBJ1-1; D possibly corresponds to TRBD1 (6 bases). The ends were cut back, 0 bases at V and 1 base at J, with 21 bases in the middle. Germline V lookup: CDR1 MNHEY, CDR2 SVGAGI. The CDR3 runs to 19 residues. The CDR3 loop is CASSYSSKGGSRKNTEAFF. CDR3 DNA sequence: TGTGCCAGCAGTTACTCGAGTAAGGGGGGCTCGCGTAAGAACACTGAAGCTTTCTTT.

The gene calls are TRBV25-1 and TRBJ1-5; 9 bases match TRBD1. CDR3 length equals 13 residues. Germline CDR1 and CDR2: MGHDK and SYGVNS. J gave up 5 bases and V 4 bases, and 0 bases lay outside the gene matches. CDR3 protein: CASSGQGDQPQHF. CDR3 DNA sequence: TGTGCCAGCAGTGGACAGGGGGATCAGCCCCAGCATTTT.

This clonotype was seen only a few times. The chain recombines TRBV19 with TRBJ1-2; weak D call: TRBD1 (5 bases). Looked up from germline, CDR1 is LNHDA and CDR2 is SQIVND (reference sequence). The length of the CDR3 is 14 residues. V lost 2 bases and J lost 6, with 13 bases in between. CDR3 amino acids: CASSITGSTNGYTF. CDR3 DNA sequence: TGTGCCAGTAGTATAACAGGATCGACGAATGGCTACACCTTC. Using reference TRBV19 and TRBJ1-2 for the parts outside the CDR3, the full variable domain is DGGITQSPKYLFRKEGQNVTLSCEQNLNHDAMYWYRQDPGQGLRLIYYSQIVNDFQKGDIAEGYSVSREKKESFPLTVTSAQKNPTAFYLCASSITGSTNGYTFGSGTRLTVV.

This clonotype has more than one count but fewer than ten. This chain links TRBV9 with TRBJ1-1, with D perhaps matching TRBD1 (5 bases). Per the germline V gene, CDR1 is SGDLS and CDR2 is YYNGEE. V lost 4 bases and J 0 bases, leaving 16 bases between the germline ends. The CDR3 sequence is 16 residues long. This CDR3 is CASSSGRLLLNTEAFF. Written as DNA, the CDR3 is TGTGCCAGCAGCTCAGGGAGGTTACTCTTGAACACTGAAGCTTTCTTT.

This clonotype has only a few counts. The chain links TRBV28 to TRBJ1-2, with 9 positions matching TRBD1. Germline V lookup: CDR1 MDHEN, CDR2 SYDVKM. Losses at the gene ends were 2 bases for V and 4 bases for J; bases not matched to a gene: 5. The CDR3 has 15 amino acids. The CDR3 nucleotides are TGTGCCAGCAGTTTAAACCCGGACAGGGGCTATGGCTACACCTTC. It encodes CASSLNPDRGYGYTF.

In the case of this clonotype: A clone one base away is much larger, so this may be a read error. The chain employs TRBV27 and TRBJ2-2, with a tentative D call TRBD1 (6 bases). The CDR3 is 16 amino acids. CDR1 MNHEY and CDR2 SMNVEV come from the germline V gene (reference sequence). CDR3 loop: CASSFTGQLFTWELFF. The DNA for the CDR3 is TGTGCCAGCAGCTTTACAGGACAGCTTTTCACCTGGGAGCTGTTTTTT.

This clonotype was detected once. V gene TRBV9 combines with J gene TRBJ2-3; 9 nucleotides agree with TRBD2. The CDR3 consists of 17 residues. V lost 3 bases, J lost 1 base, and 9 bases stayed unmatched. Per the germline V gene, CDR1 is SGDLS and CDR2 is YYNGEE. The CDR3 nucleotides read TGTGCCAGCAGCGCGCCCCTTAGCGGGGGTGGCACAGATACGCAGTATTTT. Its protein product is CASSAPLSGGGTDTQYF.

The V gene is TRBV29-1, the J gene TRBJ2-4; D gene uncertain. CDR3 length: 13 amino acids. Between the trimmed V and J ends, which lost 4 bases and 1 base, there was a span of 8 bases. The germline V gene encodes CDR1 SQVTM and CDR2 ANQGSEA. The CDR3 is CSVVGQAKNIQYF. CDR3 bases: TGCAGCGTTGTTGGCCAGGCCAAAAACATTCAGTACTTC.

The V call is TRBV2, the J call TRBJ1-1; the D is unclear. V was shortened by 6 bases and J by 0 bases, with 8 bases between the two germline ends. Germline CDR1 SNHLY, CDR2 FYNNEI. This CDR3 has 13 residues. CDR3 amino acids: CASRAILNTEAFF. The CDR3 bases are TGTGCCAGCAGGGCAATACTGAACACTGAAGCTTTCTTT.

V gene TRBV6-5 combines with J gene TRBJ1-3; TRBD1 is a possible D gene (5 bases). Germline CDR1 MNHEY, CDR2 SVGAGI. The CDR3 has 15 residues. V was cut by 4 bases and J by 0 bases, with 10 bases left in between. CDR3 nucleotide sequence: TGTGCCAGCAGTTTGACACAGGCCTCTGGAAACACCATATATTTT. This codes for CASSLTQASGNTIYF.

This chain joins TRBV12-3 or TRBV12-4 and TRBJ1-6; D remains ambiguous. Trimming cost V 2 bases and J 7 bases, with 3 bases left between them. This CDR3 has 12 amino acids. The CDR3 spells CASSLPNSPLHF. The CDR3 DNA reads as TGTGCCAGCAGTTTACCGAATTCACCCCTCCACTTT.